These 21 T cell receptor beta chains were sequenced from one sample in a study of cytomegalovirus exposure and HLA in healthy donors. The primer mix had 60 Vbeta and 13 Jbeta primers. Some clones are missing from TCRdb's copy, which holds only in-frame ones; the method was immunoSEQ multiplex PCR. The sample comprises 100,000 to 150,000 clones, about 76% of which are singletons, and 1.3% to 1.5% rests with the top ten. The sequenced sample consisted of PBMCs. These receptors were collected from a middle-aged woman in good health and CMV-seronegative.

A note on this clone: Other DNA sequences within the sample encode an identical CDR3. The CDR3 region has the DNA TGTGCCAGCTCACCCTCCCTCCAAGAGACCCAGTACTTC. Translating gives CASSPSLQETQYF. J is TRBJ2-5 and V is TRBV18; no reliable D call. The CDR3 is 13 residues long. The V end lost 3 bases, the J end lost 1 base, and 6 bases lay between the germline ends. Germline CDR1 and CDR2: KGHSH and LQKENI.

This chain connects TRBV18 to TRBJ1-3, with D possibly matching TRBD1 (6 bases). The V gene's germline CDR1 is KGHSH and CDR2 LQKENI. V gave up 5 bases and J gave up 0 bases, with 8 bases separating them. The CDR3 sequence is 14 residues long. CDR3 DNA: TGTGCCAGCTCAAGGGGGTCCTCTGGAAACACCATATATTTT. As protein: CASSRGSSGNTIYF.

This clone was detected only a few times. The chain's CDR3 is CASKRRVGGGTEAFF. As DNA, the CDR3 is TGTGCCAGCAAACGAAGGGTGGGAGGGGGCACTGAAGCTTTCTTT. V usage is TRBV2 and J usage is TRBJ1-1, with D tentatively TRBD1 (6 bases). The CDR3 covers 15 residues. Trimming took 7 bases from V and 4 from J, leaving 19 bases between them. Germline CDR1 and CDR2: SNHLY and FYNNEI. The variable domain in full, with the rest retrieved from reference TRBV2 and TRBJ1-1, is EPEVTQTPSHQVTQMGQEVILRCVPISNHLYFYWYRQILGQKVEFLVSFYNNEISEKSEIFDDQFSVERPDGSNFTLKIRSTKLEDSAMYFCASKRRVGGGTEAFFGQGTRLTVV.

This chain links TRBV27 with TRBJ1-5, with D possibly TRBD1 on 6 matching bases. Germline V CDR1 and CDR2: MNHEY, SMNVEV (reference sequence). The CDR3 is made up of 14 amino acids. Trimming took 0 bases from V and 4 from J, leaving 7 bases between them. CDR3: CASSLSDRNQPQHF. CDR3 DNA: TGTGCCAGCAGTTTATCTGACAGGAATCAGCCCCAGCATTTT.

The chain uses TRBV7-2 and TRBJ2-1; 10 nucleotides match TRBD1. The V segment lost 6 bases and the J segment 8 bases; nucleotides outside the gene matches: 4. Germline V gene sequence: CDR1 SGHTA, CDR2 FQGNSA. CDR3 size: 13 residues. CDR3 residues: CASRTGGVDEQFF. The DNA for the CDR3 is TGTGCCAGCAGGACAGGGGGCGTCGATGAGCAGTTCTTC.

The chain uses TRBV19 and TRBJ1-4; 7 bases fit TRBD1. Trimming at V came to 5 bases and at J to 8 bases, leaving 8 bases not matched to a gene. The CDR3 is 14 residues long. Germline V CDR1 and CDR2: LNHDA, SQIVND (reference sequence). The CDR3 nucleotides read TGTGCCAGTAGTTCCCGGACAGGAGGGGAAAAACTGTTTTTT. Translating gives CASSSRTGGEKLFF.

The chain links TRBV30 to TRBJ1-5; maybe TRBD1 (5 bases). This CDR3 has 13 residues. Germline lookup yields CDR1 GTSNPN and CDR2 SVGIG (reference sequence). Deletions cut 5 bases from V and 2 bases from J, with 10 bases between. For the CDR3, the DNA is TGTGCCTGGGCAGGGATGGGCAATCAGCCCCAGCATTTT. This sequence encodes CAWAGMGNQPQHF.

There are a few counts of this clone. V gene TRBV6-5 combines with J gene TRBJ1-1; tentative D call: TRBD1 (5 bases). The V and J ends lost 2 bases and 0 bases respectively, with 13 bases between them. The length of the CDR3 is 16 residues. Germline CDR1 is MNHEY and CDR2 is SVGAGI. CDR3 region: CASSYRGEIMNTEAFF. The CDR3, as DNA: TGTGCCAGCAGTTACCGGGGGGAAATAATGAACACTGAAGCTTTCTTT.

The gene calls are TRBV10-3 and TRBJ1-5; tentative D call: TRBD1 (6 bases). The germline gives CDR1 ENHRY, CDR2 SYGVKD. The CDR3 spans 15 residues. Trimming left V 0 bases short and J 6 bases short, with 12 bases between. For the CDR3, the DNA is TGTGCCATCAGTGAGTCGAGAACAGGGAGTCAGCCCCAGCATTTT. This encodes CAISESRTGSQPQHF.

This clone has only one observation. The rearrangement uses TRBV7-9 and TRBJ2-7; a weak D match, TRBD1 (6 bases). V was pared by 0 bases and J by 0 bases, with 21 bases between. The CDR3 extends over 19 amino acids. Looked up from germline, CDR1 is SEHNR and CDR2 is FQNEAQ (reference sequence). The CDR3: CASSLAPSPDRLSSYEQYF. DNA of the CDR3: TGTGCCAGCAGCTTAGCCCCCTCCCCAGACAGGCTAAGCTCCTACGAGCAGTACTTC.

The J gene is TRBJ1-4, the V gene TRBV28; 8 bases agree with TRBD1. The CDR3 runs to 15 residues. The ends lost 4 bases at V and 8 bases at J; junction bases unmatched: 9. The V gene's germline CDR1 is MDHEN and CDR2 SYDVKM. The CDR3: CASSSPRQGSEKLFF. DNA of the CDR3: TGTGCCAGCAGTTCGCCCCGACAGGGGAGCGAAAAACTGTTTTTT.

The chain uses TRBV10-2 and TRBJ2-7; 7 positions agree with TRBD2. The CDR3 has 14 residues. From germline, CDR1 is WSHSY and CDR2 SAAADI. Germline trimming cut 7 bases from V and 6 bases from J; bases unmatched to any gene: 12. DNA of the CDR3: TGCGCCAGCATGGGGCCGGGAGGCCCGGTCGAGCAGTACTTC. It translates to CASMGPGGPVEQYF.

This chain connects TRBV2 to TRBJ2-3; TRBD2 aligns across 9 bases. J gave up 4 bases and V 5 bases, and 4 bases lay outside the gene matches. Per the germline V gene, CDR1 is SNHLY and CDR2 is FYNNEI. The CDR3 is 14 amino acids. The CDR3 sequence: CASSSGLAPDTQYF. CDR3 coding DNA: TGTGCCAGCAGTAGTGGACTAGCGCCAGATACGCAGTATTTT.

The chain links TRBV5-1 to TRBJ1-1; D possibly corresponds to TRBD1 (5 bases). The CDR3 covers 14 residues. CDR1 and CDR2 from the germline V gene are SGHRS and YFSETQ. With 7 bases removed from V and 0 bases from J, the gap between germline ends came to 13 bases. The CDR3 region is CASGATAMNTEAFF. In DNA form, the CDR3 reads TGCGCCAGCGGGGCCACAGCTATGAACACTGAAGCTTTCTTT. The variable domain in full, with the rest retrieved from reference TRBV5-1 and TRBJ1-1, is KAGVTQTPRYLIKTRGQQVTLSCSPISGHRSVSWYQQTPGQGLQFLFEYFSETQRNKGNFPGRFSGRQFSNSRSEMNVSTLELGDSALYLCASGATAMNTEAFFGQGTRLTVV.

The rearrangement uses TRBV5-1 and TRBJ2-5; TRBD2 is a possible D gene (7 bases). Germline CDR1 is SGHRS and CDR2 is YFSETQ. The V end lost 7 bases, the J end lost 1 base, and 11 bases lay between the germline ends. The CDR3 spans 13 residues. As DNA, the CDR3 is TGCGCCAGCGCTGCGGGGGCCCAAGAGACCCAGTACTTC. The encoded protein is CASAAGAQETQYF.

The genes are TRBV5-4 and TRBJ2-7; a possible D gene is TRBD2 (5 bases). The CDR3 runs to 14 residues. Germline V gives CDR1 SGHNT, CDR2 YYREEE (reference sequence). V was clipped by 4 bases and J by 5 bases, with 16 bases between them. CDR3 DNA: TGTGCCAGCAGCCACCGAGGAGGTGATGACGAGCAGTACTTC. This codes for CASSHRGGDDEQYF. Full variable domain (outside the CDR3, taken from reference TRBV5-4 and TRBJ2-7): ETGVTQSPTHLIKTRGQQVTLRCSSQSGHNTVSWYQQALGQGPQFIFQYYREEENGRGNFPPRFSGLQFPNYSSELNVNALELDDSALYLCASSHRGGDDEQYFGPGTRLTVT.

The chain employs TRBV30 and TRBJ1-2; weak D call: TRBD1 (6 bases). The CDR3 is 11 residues long. Germline V gene lookup returns CDR1 GTSNPN and CDR2 SVGIG (reference sequence). Trimming took off 2 bases at V and 11 bases at J, with 12 bases between the two ends. The CDR3 region has the DNA TGTGCCTGGAGTAGGACAGCTAGATACACCTTC. Translated: CAWSRTARYTF.

This chain joins TRBV14 and TRBJ2-5; 8 bases are a match to TRBD2. The V and J ends lost 1 base and 8 bases, in that order; junction bases with no gene match: 6. This CDR3 spans 14 amino acids. Germline V gene data show CDR1 as SGHDN and CDR2 as FVKESK. The CDR3 bases are TGTGCCAGCAGCCAAGTAGCGGGGCCGAGCACCCAGTACTTC. Amino acids: CASSQVAGPSTQYF.

The chain is built from TRBV6-5 and TRBJ1-6; D uncertain. The CDR3 runs to 14 residues. Germline V lookup: CDR1 MNHEY, CDR2 SVGAGI. V was trimmed by 5 bases and J by 11 bases, leaving 16 bases between them. Here the CDR3 reads CASSQNSLLAPLHF. The CDR3 DNA reads as TGTGCCAGCAGTCAAAACAGCCTTTTGGCACCCCTCCACTTT.

This chain links TRBV25-1 with TRBJ2-5; TRBD1 aligns across 8 bases. V was pared by 4 bases and J by 2 bases, with 6 bases of the junction left unmatched. The CDR3 contains 15 residues. Looked up from germline, CDR1 is MGHDK and CDR2 is SYGVNS. CDR3 loop: CASSAWDRRQETQYF. The CDR3 region has the DNA TGTGCCAGCAGTGCTTGGGACAGGAGACAAGAGACCCAGTACTTC.

V is TRBV6-5 and J is TRBJ1-2; 11 bases are a match to TRBD1. Germline-derived CDR1 and CDR2 are MNHEY and SVGAGI. J gave up 8 bases and V 0 bases, and 8 bases lay outside the gene matches. The CDR3 is made up of 16 amino acids. The CDR3 is CASSYSRTGGRWGYTF. DNA of the CDR3: TGTGCCAGCAGTTACTCCCGGACAGGGGGCCGGTGGGGCTACACCTTC.